This T cell receptor beta chain was sequenced during a study of shared clonotypes between healthy human individuals. Notes on this clone: No antigen is known for it.

Per sorted-subset replicate PCR, input was around 200 ng DNA, representing tens of thousands of T cell genomes. The protocol was immunoSEQ multiplex PCR, while the TCRdb copy is restricted to in-frame clones and leaves out a portion. The sample carries more than 2 million clones, about 94% recorded once. V was clipped by 5 bases and J by 3 bases; unmatched bases: 3. This CDR3 is 14 amino acids long. Germline V gene sequence: CDR1 MDHEN, CDR2 SYDVKM. HIV-negative, healthy adults without recent acute infections or vaccinations were the donors. Points from the study as a whole: It was observed that roughly 4.8% of naive CD4 clonotypes were shared across several donors. Clonotypes shared by all four donors outscored non-shared clonotypes in generation probability.

Input material: naive CD4+ T cells sorted from blood. This sample's subset: CD45RA+ positively selected. The chain combines TRBV28 with TRBJ2-5, with TRBD1 matching over 10 bases. This TCR derives from a man aged 18 to 29 in good health. The CDR3 DNA reads TGTGCCAGCAGTCGACAGGGGGCCAAAGAGACCCAGTACTTC. Protein product: CASSRQGAKETQYF.